Included here is one T cell receptor (beta chain) sequence, with context. It was during active infection that Seattle patients were enrolled and then longitudinally followed. After removal of 8 bases from V and 1 base from J, the junction contained 2 bases not matched to a gene. CDR1 is WNHNN, CDR2 SYGVQD, per germline (reference sequence). The CDR3 sequence is 14 residues long. The data are from a study of blood T cell repertoires in COVID-19. Study-wide background: T cells, B-cell-depleted T cells, or PBMCs provided the cDNA or gDNA that served as material.

In the original analysis: How many nucleated cells were present was estimated from reference gene primer amplification. The protocol was immunoSEQ multiplex PCR, while the TCRdb copy is restricted to in-frame clones and leaves out a portion. V, J and clone size are those of that table, while D and trimming were read from the DNA. The sample lists 500,000 to 600,000 clones, about 89% occurring once. This rearrangement joins TRBV10-1 to TRBJ2-3; TRBD2 matches at 11 bases. The TCR originated in a woman in her forties or fifties with COVID-19, enrolled during active disease. The sequenced sample was peripheral blood. The CDR3 nucleotides read TGCGCCAGCTTGACTAGCGGGGGCACAGATACGCAGTATTTT. As protein: CASLTSGGTDTQYF.